The rows below give T cell receptor beta chains drawn from one sample of a study of siplizumab effects on memory and regulatory T cells. Some clones are missing from TCRdb's copy, which holds only in-frame ones; the method was immunoSEQ multiplex PCR. The table records about 100,000 clones, 92% of them present only once. The material sequenced was non-Treg CD4+ T cells sorted from blood. The receptors shown here come from a human donor in good health. CDR3s include the opening cysteine and the closing phenylalanine or tryptophan. The D gene is left open where the match is weak. Size is stated for part of the rows, as once, few or many counts, or as a class when the clone is expanded.

DNA,CDR3,V,D,J,size
TGTGCCAGCTCTGAAGGACAGGGCTCAACTAACTATGGCTACACCTTC,CASSEGQGSTNYGYTF,TRBV9,TRBD1,TRBJ1-2,NA
TGTGCCAGTAGTAGGGGGACAGGCTCCTACGAGCAGTACTTC,CASSRGTGSYEQYF,TRBV19,TRBD1,TRBJ2-7,once
TGTGCCAGCTCACCACGGAGGGCAAACACTGAAGCTTTCTTT,CASSPRRANTEAFF,TRBV18,NA,TRBJ1-1,NA
TGTGCCAGCGGCCGGGACAGGGTCGCCATTCAGTACTTC,CASGRDRVAIQYF,TRBV6-1,TRBD1,TRBJ2-4,NA
TGTGCCTGGAGTCTCGGGACTAGCGGGAGACAGACCCAGTACTTC,CAWSLGTSGRQTQYF,TRBV30,TRBD2,TRBJ2-5,NA
TGTGCCACCAACGGGGCGGCAATTAACACTGAAGCTTTCTTT,CATNGAAINTEAFF,TRBV6-5,NA,TRBJ1-1,NA
TGTGCCAGCTCCCCCAACAGGGGAACGCACGAGCAGTACTTC,CASSPNRGTHEQYF,TRBV18,TRBD1,TRBJ2-7,NA
TGTGCCAGCAGCCCTACTCTAGCGGCGACCGGGGAGCTGTTTTTT,CASSPTLAATGELFF,TRBV14,TRBD2,TRBJ2-2,NA
TGTGCCAGTAGTATGGTAGCGGGAGGCCGGAATGCAGATACGCAGTATTTT,CASSMVAGGRNADTQYF,TRBV19,TRBD2,TRBJ2-3,NA
TGTGCCAGTAGTATGTCCCTTGCCGGGAGCTCCTACAATGAGCAGTTCTTC,CASSMSLAGSSYNEQFF,TRBV19,NA,TRBJ2-1,few
TGCAGTGATGGACTCATAGATGGCTACACCTTC,CSDGLIDGYTF,TRBV20-1,NA,TRBJ1-2,NA
TGCGCCAGCAGAGGAGGAAACACCATATATTTT,CASRGGNTIYF,TRBV4-1,NA,TRBJ1-3,NA
TGTGCCAGCAGCTTCAAGGGTCTTCAGGGCTACACCTTC,CASSFKGLQGYTF,TRBV7-9,NA,TRBJ1-2,few
TGTGCCAGCAGATCCCACACGGGGGGCAGGACTGAAGCTTTCTTT,CASRSHTGGRTEAFF,TRBV28,NA,TRBJ1-1,NA
TGTGCCAGCAGTTACGGAGGGACCGGGGAGCTGTTTTTT,CASSYGGTGELFF,TRBV6-6,NA,TRBJ2-2,NA
TGTGCCAGCAGCTTAGCCGGGGGAGACGAGCAGTACTTC,CASSLAGGDEQYF,TRBV7-9,NA,TRBJ2-7,NA
TGTGCCACCAGCGGAGGAGTAGCGGGAGTTGCGAACATTCAGTACTTC,CATSGGVAGVANIQYF,TRBV15,TRBD2,TRBJ2-4,NA
TGTGCTAGTGGGGGACAACCGAACACCGGGGAGCTGTTTTTT,CASGGQPNTGELFF,TRBV12-5,NA,TRBJ2-2,NA
TGCAGCGTTGCCGGGACAGGGGCCCAGCCCCAGCATTTT,CSVAGTGAQPQHF,TRBV29-1,TRBD1,TRBJ1-5,NA
TGTGCCAGCAGCCCCGACCTAAACTATGGCTACACCTTC,CASSPDLNYGYTF,TRBV11-2,NA,TRBJ1-2,NA
TGTGCCAGCAGCTTGTGGGCCAGGAAGAACACTGAAGCTTTCTTT,CASSLWARKNTEAFF,TRBV5-6,NA,TRBJ1-1,NA
TGTGCCAGCAGCTTAGGCCAGGTAGACGGGGAGCTGTTTTTT,CASSLGQVDGELFF,TRBV11-3,NA,TRBJ2-2,NA
TGCGCCAGCAGCCACCCAGGGGGCGCAATCTATGGCTACACCTTC,CASSHPGGAIYGYTF,TRBV4-3,TRBD1,TRBJ1-2,NA